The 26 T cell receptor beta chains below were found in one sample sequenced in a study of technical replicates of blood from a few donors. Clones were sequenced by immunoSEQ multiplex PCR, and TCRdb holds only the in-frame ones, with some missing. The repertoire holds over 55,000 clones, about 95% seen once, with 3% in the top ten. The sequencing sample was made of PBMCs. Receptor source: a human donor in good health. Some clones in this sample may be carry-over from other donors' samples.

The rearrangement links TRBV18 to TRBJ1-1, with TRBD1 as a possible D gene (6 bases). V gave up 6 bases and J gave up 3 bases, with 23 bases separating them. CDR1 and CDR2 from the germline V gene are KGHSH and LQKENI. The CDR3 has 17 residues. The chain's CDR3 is CASSQTQGARMDTEAFF. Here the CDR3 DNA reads TGTGCCAGCTCGCAAACACAGGGCGCGAGAATGGACACTGAAGCTTTCTTT.

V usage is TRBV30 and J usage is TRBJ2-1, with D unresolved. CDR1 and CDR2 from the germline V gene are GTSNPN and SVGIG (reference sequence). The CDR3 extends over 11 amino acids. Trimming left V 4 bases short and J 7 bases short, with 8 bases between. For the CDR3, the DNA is TGTGCCTGGATAGCTATAAATGAGCAGTTCTTC. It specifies CAWIAINEQFF.

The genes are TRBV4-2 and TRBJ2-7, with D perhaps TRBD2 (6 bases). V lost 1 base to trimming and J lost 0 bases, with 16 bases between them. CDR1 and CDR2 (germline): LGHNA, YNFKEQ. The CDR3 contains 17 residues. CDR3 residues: CASSQVDYGEDSYEQYF. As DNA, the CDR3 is TGTGCCAGCAGCCAAGTCGACTACGGGGAGGACTCCTACGAGCAGTACTTC.

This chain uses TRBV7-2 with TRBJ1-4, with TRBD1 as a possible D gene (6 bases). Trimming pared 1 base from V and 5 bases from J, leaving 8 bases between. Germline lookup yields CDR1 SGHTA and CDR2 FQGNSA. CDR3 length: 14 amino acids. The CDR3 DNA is TGTGCCAGCAGCTTAGGGCAGGGGAATGAAAAACTGTTTTTT. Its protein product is CASSLGQGNEKLFF.

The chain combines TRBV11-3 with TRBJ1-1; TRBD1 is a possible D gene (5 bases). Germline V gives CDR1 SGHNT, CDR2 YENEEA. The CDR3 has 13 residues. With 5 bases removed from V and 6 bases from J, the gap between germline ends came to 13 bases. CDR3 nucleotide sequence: TGTGCCAGCAGCCGTGGAGGGGCCGCTGAAGCTTTCTTT. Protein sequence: CASSRGGAAEAFF.

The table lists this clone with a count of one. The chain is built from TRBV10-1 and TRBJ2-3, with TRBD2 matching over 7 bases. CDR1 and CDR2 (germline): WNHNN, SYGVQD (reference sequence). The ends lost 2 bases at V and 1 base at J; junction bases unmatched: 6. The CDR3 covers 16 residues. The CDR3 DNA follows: TGCGCCAGCAGTGAGATACAGCGGGGAGGCACAGATACGCAGTATTTT. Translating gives CASSEIQRGGTDTQYF.

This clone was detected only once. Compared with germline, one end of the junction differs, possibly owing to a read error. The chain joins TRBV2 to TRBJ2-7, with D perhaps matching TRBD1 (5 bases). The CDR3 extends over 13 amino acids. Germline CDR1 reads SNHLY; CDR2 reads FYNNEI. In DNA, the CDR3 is TGTGCCAGCAGCCCTAATCTAGACAGCCCAAGGCACTTC. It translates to CASSPNLDSPRHF.

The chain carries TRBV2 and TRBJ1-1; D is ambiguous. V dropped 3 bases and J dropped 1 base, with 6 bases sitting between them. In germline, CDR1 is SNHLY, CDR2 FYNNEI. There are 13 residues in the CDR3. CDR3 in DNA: TGTGCCAGCAGTGATGAGGAGAACACTGAAGCTTTCTTT. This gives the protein CASSDEENTEAFF.

The CDR3 DNA sequence: TGTGCCAGCAGCCGGACGGGACTAGCGGGGGGGGAAGAGACCCAGTACTTC. Amino acids: CASSRTGLAGGEETQYF. The chain combines TRBV7-3 with TRBJ2-5; 16 bases are a match to TRBD2. There are 17 residues in the CDR3. After removal of 5 bases from V and 3 bases from J, the junction contained 6 bases not matched to a gene. Germline CDR1 and CDR2: SGHTA and FQGTGA.

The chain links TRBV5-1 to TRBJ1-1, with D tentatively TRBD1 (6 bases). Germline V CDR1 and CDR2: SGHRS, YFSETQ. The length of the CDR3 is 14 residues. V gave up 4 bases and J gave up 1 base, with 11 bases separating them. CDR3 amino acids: CASSEGTKNTEAFF. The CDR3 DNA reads TGCGCCAGCAGCGAAGGGACAAAGAACACTGAAGCTTTCTTT.

The chain's CDR3 is CASSQDRGTGTPETQYF. CDR3 DNA: TGCGCCAGCAGCCAAGATAGGGGGACAGGGACCCCCGAGACCCAGTACTTC. The genes are TRBV4-1 and TRBJ2-5; 9 positions match TRBD1. CDR1 and CDR2 (germline): MGHRA, YSYEKL. This CDR3 is built from 17 residues. The junction had 10 bases not matched to a gene; V was cut back by 0 bases and J by 5 bases.

This CDR3 reads CASSLAAVNTEAFF. CDR3 DNA: TGTGCCAGCAGCTTAGCAGCGGTGAACACTGAAGCTTTCTTT. The rearrangement uses TRBV13 and TRBJ1-1; no firm D call. Germline CDR1 and CDR2: PRHDT and FYEKMQ (reference sequence). This CDR3 contains 14 residues. Between the trimmed V and J ends, which lost 1 base and 0 bases, there was a span of 6 bases.

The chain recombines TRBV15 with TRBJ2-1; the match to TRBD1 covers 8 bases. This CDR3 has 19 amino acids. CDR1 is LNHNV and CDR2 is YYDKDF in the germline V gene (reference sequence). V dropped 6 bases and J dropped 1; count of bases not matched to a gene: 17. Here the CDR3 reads CATRDGQGIYFRSYNEQFF. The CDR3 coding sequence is TGTGCCACCAGGGATGGACAGGGCATCTATTTTCGGTCCTACAATGAGCAGTTCTTC.

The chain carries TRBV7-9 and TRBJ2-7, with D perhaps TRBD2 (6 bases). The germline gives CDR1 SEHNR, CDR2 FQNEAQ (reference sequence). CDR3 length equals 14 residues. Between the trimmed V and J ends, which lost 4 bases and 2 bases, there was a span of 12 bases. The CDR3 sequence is CASSSTGETYEQYF. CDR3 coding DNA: TGTGCCAGCAGCTCCACGGGAGAAACCTACGAGCAGTACTTC.

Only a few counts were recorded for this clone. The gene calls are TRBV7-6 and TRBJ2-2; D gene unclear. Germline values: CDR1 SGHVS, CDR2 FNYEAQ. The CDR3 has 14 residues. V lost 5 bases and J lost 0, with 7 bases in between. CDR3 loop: CASSPSANTGELFF. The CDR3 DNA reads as TGTGCCAGCAGCCCCAGTGCGAACACCGGGGAGCTGTTTTTT.

The CDR3 is CAWSVLAGSSSYEQYF. The CDR3 bases are TGTGCCTGGAGTGTACTGGCGGGGTCAAGCTCCTACGAGCAGTACTTC. J is TRBJ2-7 and V is TRBV30; possible D gene TRBD2, 6 bases. CDR3 length: 16 residues. The ends were cut back, 0 bases at V and 0 bases at J, with 15 bases in the middle. In germline, CDR1 is GTSNPN, CDR2 SVGIG (reference sequence).

This CDR3 reads CASSFQGVYSPLHF. DNA of the CDR3: TGTGCCAGCAGCTTTCAGGGCGTCTATTCACCCCTCCACTTT. The chain recombines TRBV7-2 with TRBJ1-6; D is possibly TRBD1 (5 bases). The CDR3 spans 14 residues. Germline V gene data show CDR1 as SGHTA and CDR2 as FQGNSA. Trimming stripped 3 bases from V and 8 bases from J, with 11 bases between. Full variable domain (rest looked up from reference TRBV7-2 and TRBJ1-6): GAGVSQSPSNKVTEKGKDVELRCDPISGHTALYWYRQSLGQGLEFLIYFQGNSAPDKSGLPSDRFSAERTGGSVSTLTIQRTQQEDSAVYLCASSFQGVYSPLHFGNGTRLTVT.

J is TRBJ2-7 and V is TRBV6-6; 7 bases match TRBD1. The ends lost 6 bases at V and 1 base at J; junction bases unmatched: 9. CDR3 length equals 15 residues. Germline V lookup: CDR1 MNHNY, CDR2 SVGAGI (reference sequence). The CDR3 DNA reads TGTGCCAGCAGCCTAAGACAGGGTCTTTCCTACGAGCAGTACTTC. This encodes CASSLRQGLSYEQYF.

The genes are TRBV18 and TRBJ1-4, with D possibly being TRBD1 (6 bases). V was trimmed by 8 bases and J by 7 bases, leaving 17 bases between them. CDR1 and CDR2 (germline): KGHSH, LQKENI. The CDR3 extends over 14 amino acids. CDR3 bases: TGTGCCAGCCCGGGGGGGCAGGGAAGTGAAAAACTGTTTTTT. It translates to CASPGGQGSEKLFF.

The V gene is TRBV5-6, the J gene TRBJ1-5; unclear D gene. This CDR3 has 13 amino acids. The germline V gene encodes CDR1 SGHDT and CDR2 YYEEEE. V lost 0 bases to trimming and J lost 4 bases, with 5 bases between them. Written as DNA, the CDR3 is TGTGCCAGCAGCTTGGGCCTAAATCAGCCCCAGCATTTT. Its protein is CASSLGLNQPQHF.

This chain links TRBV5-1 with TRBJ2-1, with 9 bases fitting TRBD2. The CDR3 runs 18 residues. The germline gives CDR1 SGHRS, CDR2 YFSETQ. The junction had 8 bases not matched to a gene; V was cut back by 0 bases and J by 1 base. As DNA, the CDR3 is TGCGCCAGCAGCTTGGTGGCTAGCGGGGTCATATCCTACAATGAGCAGTTCTTC. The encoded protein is CASSLVASGVISYNEQFF. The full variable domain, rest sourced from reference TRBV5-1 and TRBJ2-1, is KAGVTQTPRYLIKTRGQQVTLSCSPISGHRSVSWYQQTPGQGLQFLFEYFSETQRNKGNFPGRFSGRQFSNSRSEMNVSTLELGDSALYLCASSLVASGVISYNEQFFGPGTRLTVL.

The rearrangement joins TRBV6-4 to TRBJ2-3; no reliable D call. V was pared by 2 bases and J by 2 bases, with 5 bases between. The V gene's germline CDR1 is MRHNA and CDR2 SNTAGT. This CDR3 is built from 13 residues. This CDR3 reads CASSDVYTDTQYF. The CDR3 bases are TGTGCCAGCAGTGACGTTTACACAGATACGCAGTATTTT.

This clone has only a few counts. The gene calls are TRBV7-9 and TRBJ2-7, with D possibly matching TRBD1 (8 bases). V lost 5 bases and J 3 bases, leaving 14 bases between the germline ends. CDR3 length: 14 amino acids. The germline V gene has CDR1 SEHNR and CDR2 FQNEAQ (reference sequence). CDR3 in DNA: TGTGCCAGCAGCCTGAGCGGGACAGGCTACGAGCAGTACTTC. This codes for CASSLSGTGYEQYF. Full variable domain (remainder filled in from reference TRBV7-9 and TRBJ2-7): DTGVSQNPRHKITKRGQNVTFRCDPISEHNRLYWYRQTLGQGPEFLTYFQNEAQLEKSRLLSDRFSAERPKGSFSTLEIQRTEQGDSAMYLCASSLSGTGYEQYFGPGTRLTVT.

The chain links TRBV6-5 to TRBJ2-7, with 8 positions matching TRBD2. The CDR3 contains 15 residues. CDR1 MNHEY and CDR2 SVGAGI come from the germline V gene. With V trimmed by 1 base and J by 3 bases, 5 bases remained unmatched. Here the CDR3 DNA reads TGTGCCAGCAGTTACTTGCGGGGGGCCCGCTACGAGCAGTACTTC. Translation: CASSYLRGARYEQYF.

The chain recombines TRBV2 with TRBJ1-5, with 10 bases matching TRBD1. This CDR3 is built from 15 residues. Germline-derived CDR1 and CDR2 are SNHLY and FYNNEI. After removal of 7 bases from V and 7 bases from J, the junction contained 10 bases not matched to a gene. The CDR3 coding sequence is TGTGCCAGCACCAAGGGGGGACAGGGGTTACAGCCCCAGCATTTT. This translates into CASTKGGQGLQPQHF.

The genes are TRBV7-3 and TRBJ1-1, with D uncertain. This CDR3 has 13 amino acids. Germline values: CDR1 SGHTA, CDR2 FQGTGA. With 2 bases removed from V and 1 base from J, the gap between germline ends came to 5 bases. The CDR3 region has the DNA TGTGCCAGCAGCTTAGAGGGGAACACTGAAGCTTTCTTT. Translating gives CASSLEGNTEAFF.